The next 7 T cell receptor beta chains were all read from a single sample in a study of cytomegalovirus exposure and HLA in healthy donors. Use of 60 Vbeta and 13 Jbeta primers characterized the PCR. Method: immunoSEQ multiplex PCR; TCRdb's copy keeps in-frame clones and lacks some. The sample lists 170,000 or so clones, about three quarters occurring once. Sequenced material: PBMCs. These receptors originate from a woman aged 55-70 years in good health and CMV-seropositive.

This clone is a singleton in its sample. The chain recombines TRBV6-5 with TRBJ1-1; D possibly corresponds to TRBD1 (6 bases). This CDR3 has 14 residues. V lost 5 bases and J 2 bases, leaving 12 bases between the germline ends. Germline lookup yields CDR1 MNHEY and CDR2 SVGAGI. Here the CDR3 DNA reads TGTGCCAGCAGTGCTCAGGGGTCCAACACTGAAGCTTTCTTT. Encoded protein: CASSAQGSNTEAFF.

The chain is built from TRBV5-1 and TRBJ2-1; 13 bases line up with TRBD2. The V gene end was trimmed by 3 bases and the J gene end by 8 bases; junction bases not matched to a gene: 8. Germline V gives CDR1 SGHRS, CDR2 YFSETQ. The CDR3 sequence is 16 residues long. The CDR3 DNA reads TGCGCCAGCAGCTCGACTAGCGGGAGGAGAGGGGATGAGCAGTTCTTC. Protein product: CASSSTSGRRGDEQFF.

The genes are TRBV6-6 and TRBJ2-7; 12 bases align to TRBD2. This CDR3 spans 16 amino acids. J gave up 3 bases and V 1 base, and 4 bases lay outside the gene matches. Germline CDR1 is MNHNY and CDR2 is SVGAGI (reference sequence). CDR3 sequence (DNA): TGTGCCAGCAGTTACTACCCTAGCGGGGGGGTCTACGAGCAGTACTTC. Translation: CASSYYPSGGVYEQYF.

The rearrangement links TRBV10-2 to TRBJ2-7; TRBD1 might be the D (5 bases). Deletions cut 1 base from V and 0 bases from J, with 10 bases between. Germline values: CDR1 WSHSY, CDR2 SAAADI. The CDR3 consists of 15 residues. The chain's CDR3 is CASSEWGSSSYEQYF. The CDR3 region has the DNA TGCGCCAGCAGTGAGTGGGGCTCGAGCTCCTACGAGCAGTACTTC.

This clone was observed a single time. The V call is TRBV5-1, the J call TRBJ2-1; D gene uncertain. This CDR3 contains 15 residues. Germline assignment: CDR1 SGHRS and CDR2 YFSETQ. The germline V and J ends were trimmed by 0 bases and 2 bases, with 9 bases remaining between them. The CDR3: CASSLDMVPYNEQFF. In nucleotides, the CDR3 is TGCGCCAGCAGCTTGGACATGGTGCCCTACAATGAGCAGTTCTTC.

As regards this clone: One end of the junction is discordant with germline, which a read error may explain. The chain links TRBV28 to TRBJ1-5, with D unclear. There are 12 residues in the CDR3. Germline V lookup: CDR1 MDHEN, CDR2 SYDVKM. The CDR3 sequence is CASSLNSPPPHF. CDR3 DNA: TGTGCCAGCAGTTTAAACAGCCCACCCCCGCATTTT.

The J gene is TRBJ2-7, the V gene TRBV9; 9 nucleotides line up with TRBD2. V lost 0 bases and J lost 0; bases outside the gene matches: 4. Germline V gene data show CDR1 as SGDLS and CDR2 as YYNGEE. The CDR3 has 16 amino acids. The CDR3 bases are TGTGCCAGCAGCGTAGGTCTAGCGGGAATCTCCTACGAGCAGTACTTC. It codes for CASSVGLAGISYEQYF.